A single sample is the source of the 5 T cell receptor beta chains below, sequenced in a study of cytomegalovirus exposure and HLA in healthy donors. The study ran its PCR with 60 Vbeta and 13 Jbeta primers. Assay used: immunoSEQ multiplex PCR; TCRdb lists only in-frame clones, some missing. Seen in this sample are about 72,000 clones; the ten most common clones hold 2.7%. Specimen: PBMCs. These receptors all stem from a middle-aged man in good health and CMV-seronegative.

The chain carries TRBV6-1 and TRBJ2-5; D is perhaps TRBD1 (5 bases). Deletions cut 1 base from V and 5 bases from J, with 14 bases between. Germline V gene lookup returns CDR1 MNHNS and CDR2 SASEGT. The CDR3 covers 15 residues. The CDR3 DNA is TGTGCCAGCAGTGAAGTGGTCAGGGTACAGGAGACCCAGTACTTC. Translating it yields CASSEVVRVQETQYF.

The chain uses TRBV28 and TRBJ2-1; 7 bases are shared with TRBD1. Germline V gene data show CDR1 as MDHEN and CDR2 as SYDVKM. The CDR3 runs 15 residues. V gave up 5 bases and J gave up 3 bases; unmatched junction bases: 7. The CDR3 DNA sequence: TGTGCCAGCAGTCCATCGACAGGGCTCTACAATGAGCAGTTCTTC. Amino acids: CASSPSTGLYNEQFF.

The rearrangement uses TRBV28 and TRBJ2-1; a weak D match, TRBD1 (5 bases). Trimming took off 3 bases at V and 9 bases at J, with 15 bases between the two ends. The CDR3 has 14 amino acids. Per germline, CDR1 MDHEN and CDR2 SYDVKM. The CDR3 DNA sequence: TGTGCCAGCAGTTTGACCTGGCAGGGAAGTGAGCAGTTCTTC. It is translated as CASSLTWQGSEQFF.

The chain joins TRBV5-1 to TRBJ2-1; 10 bases are a match to TRBD1. The germline V gene has CDR1 SGHRS and CDR2 YFSETQ. V dropped 1 base and J dropped 9; count of bases not matched to a gene: 7. The CDR3 contains 15 residues. The CDR3 protein is CASSLHGQGDGEQFF. In nucleotides, the CDR3 is TGCGCCAGCAGCTTGCATGGACAGGGGGACGGTGAGCAGTTCTTC.

The chain joins TRBV6-4 to TRBJ2-1, with a weak D call TRBD1 (6 bases). Germline values: CDR1 MRHNA, CDR2 SNTAGT. V lost 0 bases and J 6 bases, leaving 9 bases between the germline ends. The CDR3 runs to 14 residues. The DNA of the CDR3 is TGTGCCAGCAGTGACTCGACAGGAGGCAATGAGCAGTTCTTC. Protein: CASSDSTGGNEQFF.